The 16 T cell receptor beta chains below were found in one sample sequenced in a study of identifying expanded T cells in peripheral blood. Method: immunoSEQ multiplex PCR; TCRdb's copy keeps in-frame clones and lacks some. The sample comprises over 90,000 clones, approximately 90% of which are singletons, and over 12% rests with the top ten. The sequenced material came from blood. The receptors originated from a person between 18 and 75 years old in good health.

The chain employs TRBV2 and TRBJ2-5; the D is unclear. CDR1 and CDR2 from the germline V gene are SNHLY and FYNNEI. The CDR3 contains 13 residues. V dropped 3 bases and J dropped 2 bases, with 7 bases sitting between them. The CDR3 protein is CASSDNRQETQYF. In DNA, the CDR3 is TGTGCCAGCAGTGATAACCGACAAGAGACCCAGTACTTC.

The chain uses TRBV7-8 and TRBJ1-2; 9 positions agree with TRBD1. The V gene's germline CDR1 is SGHVS and CDR2 FQNEAQ. This CDR3 has 14 amino acids. Trimming removed 6 bases from V and 0 bases from J; junction bases left unmatched: 2. In nucleotides, the CDR3 is TGTGCCAGCAGGGGACAGGGCGCTAACTATGGCTACACCTTC. Protein sequence: CASRGQGANYGYTF.

The rearrangement links TRBV5-1 to TRBJ1-2; tentative D call: TRBD1 (6 bases). CDR3 length: 13 amino acids. Germline-derived CDR1 and CDR2 are SGHRS and YFSETQ. The germline V and J ends were trimmed by 4 bases and 5 bases, with 12 bases remaining between them. The CDR3: CASSPDSLYGYTF. The DNA of the CDR3 is TGCGCCAGCAGCCCGGACAGCCTTTATGGCTACACCTTC.

The chain carries TRBV4-2 and TRBJ2-1, with D unresolved. From germline, CDR1 is LGHNA and CDR2 YNFKEQ. The ends were cut back, 0 bases at V and 0 bases at J, with 12 bases in the middle. The CDR3 is 17 amino acids. The CDR3 spells CASSQDALSSSYNEQFF. CDR3 DNA: TGTGCCAGCAGCCAAGATGCCTTATCTAGCTCCTACAATGAGCAGTTCTTC.

The CDR3 loop is CASSVEGAFKGAEQYF. The CDR3 nucleotides are TGTGCCAGCAGCGTAGAGGGGGCCTTTAAGGGGGCGGAGCAGTACTTC. The V and J genes are TRBV9 and TRBJ2-7; the match to TRBD1 covers 7 bases. CDR3 length: 16 residues. Germline V gene data show CDR1 as SGDLS and CDR2 as YYNGEE. V gave up 0 bases and J gave up 7 bases; unmatched junction bases: 13.

The chain joins TRBV6-5 to TRBJ2-2, with D uncertain. Trimming removed 2 bases from V and 4 bases from J, with 5 bases in between. This CDR3 has 13 amino acids. Germline lookup yields CDR1 MNHEY and CDR2 SVGAGI. The DNA for the CDR3 is TGTGCCAGCAGTTACCCACCCACCGGGGAGCTGTTTTTT. Translating gives CASSYPPTGELFF.

This clone occurred once. This chain uses TRBV11-2 with TRBJ1-4; D is uncertain. Germline values: CDR1 SGHAT, CDR2 FQNNGV. V lost 1 base and J 11 bases, leaving 8 bases between the germline ends. The CDR3 runs to 12 residues. The CDR3 DNA follows: TGTGCCAGCAGCTTAGGAACTGGGAAACTGTTTTTT. Residues: CASSLGTGKLFF. Using reference TRBV11-2 and TRBJ1-4 for the parts outside the CDR3, the full variable domain is EAGVAQSPRYKIIEKRQSVAFWCNPISGHATLYWYQQILGQGPKLLIQFQNNGVVDDSQLPKDRFSAERLKGVDSTLKIQPAKLEDSAVYLCASSLGTGKLFFGSGTQLSVL.

J is TRBJ2-5 and V is TRBV7-9, with D perhaps matching TRBD2 (6 bases). In germline, CDR1 is SEHNR, CDR2 FQNEAQ (reference sequence). This CDR3 has 14 residues. Trimming stripped 2 bases from V and 4 bases from J, with 11 bases between. The CDR3 sequence: CASSLTGGVETQYF. The DNA for the CDR3 is TGTGCCAGCAGCTTAACCGGCGGGGTAGAGACCCAGTACTTC.

This chain connects TRBV6-1 to TRBJ2-7, with 12 nucleotides matching TRBD2. The CDR3 contains 14 residues. The V gene's germline CDR1 is MNHNS and CDR2 SASEGT. V shed 3 bases and J 6 bases; nucleotides not matched to a gene: 3. CDR3 sequence reads: CASSETSGRSEQYF. The CDR3 region has the DNA TGTGCCAGCAGTGAGACTAGCGGGAGAAGCGAGCAGTACTTC.

This clone has more than one count but fewer than ten. The CDR3 reads CASSYSTSGFRDGYTF. CDR3 nucleotides: TGTGCCAGCAGTTACTCGACTTCAGGGTTTCGAGACGGCTACACCTTC. The chain employs TRBV6-5 and TRBJ1-2; perhaps TRBD1 as D (5 bases). Germline V gene data show CDR1 as MNHEY and CDR2 as SVGAGI. V lost 0 bases and J lost 8, with 19 bases in between. This CDR3 is 16 amino acids long.

This chain links TRBV6-5 with TRBJ2-3; D might be TRBD2 (5 bases). CDR3 length equals 13 residues. V lost 6 bases to trimming and J lost 0 bases, with 7 bases between them. Germline V lookup: CDR1 MNHEY, CDR2 SVGAGI. CDR3 sequence reads: CASREASTDTQYF. The CDR3, as DNA: TGTGCCAGCAGGGAGGCTAGCACAGATACGCAGTATTTT.

The chain is built from TRBV9 and TRBJ2-3, with D hard to call. With 0 bases removed from V and 0 bases from J, the gap between germline ends came to 11 bases. Germline assignment: CDR1 SGDLS and CDR2 YYNGEE. The CDR3 consists of 16 residues. As DNA, the CDR3 is TGTGCCAGCAGCGTAGGGGCGCATTCTAGCACAGATACGCAGTATTTT. This translates into CASSVGAHSSTDTQYF.

The chain combines TRBV5-8 with TRBJ2-7, with 7 bases identical to TRBD2. The V and J ends lost 1 base and 1 base, in that order; junction bases with no gene match: 8. Germline V lookup: CDR1 SGHTS, CDR2 YDEGEE. The length of the CDR3 is 16 residues. The CDR3 protein is CASSLQLGGKSYEQYF. The CDR3 nucleotides read TGTGCCAGCAGCTTGCAATTGGGGGGGAAGTCCTACGAGCAGTACTTC.

In this sample, this clone turned up once. The chain combines TRBV10-3 with TRBJ2-7; 8 nucleotides align to TRBD1. The CDR3 extends over 15 amino acids. V lost 0 bases to trimming and J lost 9 bases; unmatched junction nucleotides: 10. Germline-derived CDR1 and CDR2 are ENHRY and SYGVKD. CDR3 nucleotide sequence: TGTGCCATCAGTGAGTCCCAGACAGGGGTCTCCCCGCAGTACTTC. This translates into CAISESQTGVSPQYF.

The J gene is TRBJ2-7, the V gene TRBV29-1; 7 bases map to TRBD1. Germline V gives CDR1 SQVTM, CDR2 ANQGSEA. The CDR3 is 14 amino acids. V shed 4 bases and J 6 bases; nucleotides not matched to a gene: 12. For the CDR3, the DNA is TGCAGCGTTGGTGAAGGGCTAGGGGGCCGCGAGCAGTACTTC. Its protein is CSVGEGLGGREQYF.

The chain uses TRBV21-1 and TRBJ2-7. TRBV21-1 is a pseudogene locus. The CDR3 has 13 residues. CDR3 in amino acids: CASSITGPYEQYF. The DNA for the CDR3 is TGTGCCAGCAGCATAACGGGGCCCTACGAGCAGTACTTC.